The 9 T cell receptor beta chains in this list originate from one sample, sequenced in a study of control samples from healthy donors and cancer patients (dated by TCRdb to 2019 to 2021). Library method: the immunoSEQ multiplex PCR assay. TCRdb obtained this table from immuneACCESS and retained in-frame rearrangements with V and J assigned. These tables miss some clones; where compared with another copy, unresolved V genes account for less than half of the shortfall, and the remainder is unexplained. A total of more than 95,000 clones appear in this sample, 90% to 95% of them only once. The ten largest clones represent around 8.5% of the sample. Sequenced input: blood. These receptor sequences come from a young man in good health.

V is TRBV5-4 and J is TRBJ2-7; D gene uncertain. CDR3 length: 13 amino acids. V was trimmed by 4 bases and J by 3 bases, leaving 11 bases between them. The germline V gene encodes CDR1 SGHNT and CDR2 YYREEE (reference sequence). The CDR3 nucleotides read TGTGCCAGCAGCCAACCAGACATCTACGAGCAGTACTTC. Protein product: CASSQPDIYEQYF.

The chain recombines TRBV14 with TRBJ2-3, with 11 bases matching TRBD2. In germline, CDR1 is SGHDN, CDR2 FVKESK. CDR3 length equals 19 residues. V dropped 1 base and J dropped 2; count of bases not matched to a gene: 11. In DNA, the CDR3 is TGTGCCAGCAGCCAAGTAAGCCCCCCGACTAGCGGGGACACAGATACGCAGTATTTT. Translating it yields CASSQVSPPTSGDTDTQYF.

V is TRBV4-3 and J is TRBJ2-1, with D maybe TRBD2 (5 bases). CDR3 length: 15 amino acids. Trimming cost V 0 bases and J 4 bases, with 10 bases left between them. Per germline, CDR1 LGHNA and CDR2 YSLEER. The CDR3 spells CASSQDGRGYNEQFF. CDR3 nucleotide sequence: TGCGCCAGCAGCCAAGATGGGAGAGGATACAATGAGCAGTTCTTC.

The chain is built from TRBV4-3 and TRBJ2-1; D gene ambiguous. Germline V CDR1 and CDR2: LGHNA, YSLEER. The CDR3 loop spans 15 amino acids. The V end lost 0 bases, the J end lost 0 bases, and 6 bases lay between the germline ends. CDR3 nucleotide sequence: TGCGCCAGCAGCCAAGATCGGAGCTCCTACAATGAGCAGTTCTTC. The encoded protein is CASSQDRSSYNEQFF.

This CDR3 reads CASSPGTSGIDEQFF. As DNA, the CDR3 is TGTGCCAGCAGCCCCGGGACTAGCGGGATCGATGAGCAGTTCTTC. The V and J genes are TRBV7-3 and TRBJ2-1, with 13 bases aligning to TRBD2. Germline lookup yields CDR1 SGHTA and CDR2 FQGTGA. The CDR3 extends over 15 amino acids. The trim removed 5 bases at V and 8 bases at J, leaving 6 bases unmatched.

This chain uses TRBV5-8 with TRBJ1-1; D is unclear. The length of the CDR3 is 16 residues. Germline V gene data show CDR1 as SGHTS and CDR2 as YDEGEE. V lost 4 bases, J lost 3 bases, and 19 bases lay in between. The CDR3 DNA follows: TGTGCCAGCAGCCCCTATCTGGCCCGGGAGGACACTGAAGCTTTCTTT. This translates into CASSPYLAREDTEAFF.

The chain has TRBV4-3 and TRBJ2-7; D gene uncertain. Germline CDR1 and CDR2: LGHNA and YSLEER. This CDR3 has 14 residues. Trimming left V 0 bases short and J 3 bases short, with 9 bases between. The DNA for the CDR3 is TGCGCCAGCAGCCAAGATGAGGCGGTCTACGAGCAGTACTTC. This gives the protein CASSQDEAVYEQYF.

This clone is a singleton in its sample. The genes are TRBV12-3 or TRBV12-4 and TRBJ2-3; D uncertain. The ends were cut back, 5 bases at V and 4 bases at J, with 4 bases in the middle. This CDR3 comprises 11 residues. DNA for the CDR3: TGTGCCAGCAGTCTCGCAGATACGCAGTATTTT. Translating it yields CASSLADTQYF.

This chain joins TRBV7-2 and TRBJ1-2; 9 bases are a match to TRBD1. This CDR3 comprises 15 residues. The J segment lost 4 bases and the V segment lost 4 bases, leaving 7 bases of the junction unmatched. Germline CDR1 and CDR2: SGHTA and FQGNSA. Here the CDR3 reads CASSSWTGDGYGYTF. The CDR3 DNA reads TGTGCCAGCAGCTCCTGGACAGGGGATGGCTATGGCTACACCTTC.